A single sample gave rise to the 16 T cell receptor beta chains below, sequenced in a study of T cells after yellow fever vaccination. TCRdb used MiXCR to reprocess the 5' RACE reads, holding one entry per CDR3 protein. The sample lists under 350,000 distinct CDR3 sequences; approximately 4% were seen once. Sample: PBMCs, taken 5 days after the yellow fever booster vaccination. Source of these receptors: a man aged 18 to 30 who received the YFV17D yellow fever vaccine.

J is TRBJ1-1 and V is TRBV6-2 or TRBV6-3; weak D call: TRBD1 (6 bases). The CDR3 totals 14 residues. V lost 2 bases and J lost 7, with 14 bases in between. Germline V gives CDR1 MNHEY, CDR2 SVGEGT. The CDR3 region is CASSYVGQPYEAFF. The CDR3 region has the DNA TGTGCCAGCAGTTACGTCGGACAGCCCTATGAAGCTTTCTTT.

At least ten counts were recorded for this clonotype. The V and J genes are TRBV12-3 or TRBV12-4 and TRBJ2-3, with 8 bases identical to TRBD2. Trimming took 2 bases from V and 5 from J; bases not matched to a gene: 0. This CDR3 is built from 13 residues. DNA for the CDR3: TGTGCCAGCAGTTTACTAGCGGGAGATACGCAGTATTTT. Residues: CASSLLAGDTQYF.

A few counts support this clonotype. V gene TRBV6-6 combines with J gene TRBJ1-2, with D possibly matching TRBD1 (6 bases). The length of the CDR3 is 14 residues. V was pared by 5 bases and J by 4 bases, with 14 bases between. The V gene's germline CDR1 is MNHNY and CDR2 SVGAGI (reference sequence). The CDR3, as DNA: TGTGCCAGCAGTACCCCCGACAGGCCCTATGGCTACACCTTC. Amino acids: CASSTPDRPYGYTF.

The chain carries TRBV5-4 and TRBJ2-7; the D call may be TRBD1 or TRBD2 (5 bases each). Germline loops: CDR1 SGHNT, CDR2 YYREEE (reference sequence). This CDR3 region has 12 residues. The V end lost 3 bases, the J end lost 12 bases, and 16 bases lay between the germline ends. CDR3 amino acids: CASSSGQNPPYV. DNA for the CDR3: TGTGCCAGCAGCTCGGGGCAGAACCCCCCGTACGTC.

This clonotype was recorded at least ten times. The chain is built from TRBV7-8 and TRBJ2-2; D may be TRBD1 (6 bases). Germline assignment: CDR1 SGHVS and CDR2 FQNEAQ. The CDR3 contains 17 residues. Trimming left V 0 bases short and J 2 bases short, with 13 bases between. The CDR3 region has the DNA TGTGCCAGCAGCTTAGCGATTGGCAGGGGAAACACCGGGGAGCTGTTTTTT. This sequence encodes CASSLAIGRGNTGELFF.

This clonotype was observed a handful of times. The gene calls are TRBV3-1 and TRBJ1-1, with D maybe TRBD1 (5 bases). The CDR3 totals 14 residues. Trimming left V 2 bases short and J 2 bases short, with 9 bases between. Germline CDR1 reads LGHDT; CDR2 reads YNNKEL (reference sequence). CDR3 amino acids: CASSQWDSNTEAFF. CDR3 in DNA: TGTGCCAGCAGCCAATGGGACTCAAACACTGAAGCTTTCTTT.

In its sample, this clonotype was seen many times. This sequence joins TRBV29-1 and TRBJ2-1; maybe TRBD2 (6 bases). The CDR3 spans 15 residues. The V and J ends lost 6 bases and 1 base respectively, with 16 bases between them. Germline V gene lookup returns CDR1 SQVTM and CDR2 ANQGSEA. Written as DNA, the CDR3 is TGCAGCGTCCTACCCCGGAGGGATTCCTACAATGAGCAGTTCTTC. Its translation is CSVLPRRDSYNEQFF.

The rearrangement links TRBV4-1 to TRBJ1-2, with TRBD1 matching 8 bases. Germline CDR1 is MGHRA and CDR2 is YSYEKL. This CDR3 is built from 18 residues. The trim removed 4 bases at V and 3 bases at J, leaving 16 bases unmatched. CDR3 in amino acids: CASSPFVGQGRFYYGYTF. The DNA of the CDR3 is TGCGCCAGCAGCCCCTTCGTCGGACAGGGTCGTTTCTACTATGGCTACACCTTC.

This clonotype was seen ten or more times. This chain connects TRBV20-1 to TRBJ2-3; no clear D gene. CDR1 and CDR2 from the germline V gene are DFQATT and SNEGSKA (reference sequence). Trimming shortened V by 3 bases and J by 1 base, and 11 bases separated the two germline ends. This CDR3 spans 14 amino acids. The CDR3 loop is CSARYSLGTDTQYF. DNA for the CDR3: TGCAGTGCTAGGTACTCCTTGGGCACAGATACGCAGTATTTT.

The chain has TRBV20-1 and TRBJ2-2, with unresolved D. Per germline, CDR1 DFQATT and CDR2 SNEGSKA (reference sequence). Trimming took off 6 bases at V and 6 bases at J, with 17 bases between the two ends. The CDR3 contains 14 residues. The CDR3 protein is CSARWKDAAGELFF. CDR3 DNA sequence: TGCAGTGCCCGTTGGAAGGATGCGGCCGGGGAGCTGTTTTTT.

This clonotype showed up just a few times. V is TRBV4-1 and J is TRBJ2-5; D remains ambiguous. Looked up from germline, CDR1 is MGHRA and CDR2 is YSYEKL. This CDR3 is built from 14 residues. V was clipped by 1 base and J by 1 base, with 7 bases between them. The CDR3 here is CASSQGTLQETQYF. As DNA, the CDR3 is TGCGCCAGCAGCCAAGGCACCCTCCAAGAGACCCAGTACTTC.

This clonotype was seen ten or more times. The chain is built from TRBV12-3 or TRBV12-4 and TRBJ2-7; 7 bases agree with TRBD2. V shed 7 bases, J shed 1 base, and the junction held 10 bases outside the gene matches. This CDR3 comprises 15 residues. The CDR3: CASNRAGRLSYEQYF. The CDR3 coding sequence is TGTGCCAGCAATAGAGCGGGGCGGCTATCCTACGAGCAGTACTTC.

The V and J genes are TRBV7-2 and TRBJ2-5; 8 nucleotides line up with TRBD2. The CDR3 runs to 17 residues. Germline trimming cut 6 bases from V and 5 bases from J; bases unmatched to any gene: 17. Germline V gene sequence: CDR1 SGHTA, CDR2 FQGNSA. CDR3 loop: CASSPGAIGGAGETQYF. The CDR3 DNA is TGTGCCAGCAGTCCCGGCGCGATCGGGGGGGCCGGCGAGACCCAGTACTTC.

This clonotype was seen repeatedly, ten times or more. This chain joins TRBV7-9 and TRBJ1-4; D not certain. V shed 4 bases and J shed 4 bases, with 10 bases lying between them. CDR1 is SEHNR, CDR2 FQNEAQ, per germline (reference sequence). The CDR3 covers 14 residues. The CDR3 nucleotides read TGTGCCAGCAGCTCCGGGCCCGATAATGAAAAACTGTTTTTT. Translated: CASSSGPDNEKLFF.

This clonotype has just a few counts. This sequence joins TRBV12-5 and TRBJ1-5; no reliable D call. Trimming pared 2 bases from V and 0 bases from J, leaving 14 bases between. The CDR3 spans 17 residues. CDR1 LGHNT and CDR2 FRNRAP come from the germline V gene. The CDR3 DNA reads TGTGCTAGTGGTTTGTCCCTATCGTCCTATAGCAATCAGCCCCAGCATTTT. Its translation: CASGLSLSSYSNQPQHF. Supplemented by reference TRBV12-5 and TRBJ1-5, the full variable domain reads DARVTQTPRHKVTEMGQEVTMRCQPILGHNTVFWYRQTMMQGLELLAYFRNRAPLDDSGMPKDRFSAEMPDATLATLKIQPSEPRDSAVYFCASGLSLSSYSNQPQHFGDGTRLSIL.

The CDR3 coding sequence is TGTGCCAGCAGGGGGTCGGGCAGCGTCTACAATGAGCAGTTCTTC. Residues: CASRGSGSVYNEQFF. The chain recombines TRBV11-2 with TRBJ2-1, with D unclear. Germline CDR1 SGHAT, CDR2 FQNNGV. Trimming stripped 6 bases from V and 3 bases from J, with 15 bases between. The CDR3 spans 15 residues.